This T cell receptor beta chain was documented in a study of beta chain features in type 1 diabetes. Study findings and constraints: The study found moderately but significantly shorter TCRB CDR3s in all four CD4+ subsets of Type 1 diabetes patients. Naive, central memory and Treg TCRB repertoires seemed to resemble each other more closely in patients than they did in healthy donors. Cells that show high TCR expression could be over-represented by cDNA sequencing.

Of the isolated RNA, all was reverse transcribed, and so the sequenced material was expressed TCRB transcripts. Produced via immunoSEQ multiplex PCR; TCRdb's table is partial and in-frame only. This table has roughly 730,000 clones, roughly an eighth appearing once. After removal of 1 base from V and 2 bases from J, the junction contained 12 bases not matched to a gene. The CDR3 has 17 amino acids. Germline loops: CDR1 SGHRS, CDR2 YFSETQ. This clone was detected a few times. The target antigen is unknown. The sequenced sample consisted of naive CD4+ T cells from blood. The chain uses TRBV5-1 and TRBJ2-7; 7 bases are a match to TRBD1. The sequence was collected from a man aged 18 to 30 with type 1 diabetes. The CDR3 loop reads CASSLTSGTALPYEQYF. CDR3 bases: TGCGCCAGCAGCTTGACCTCCGGGACAGCCTTACCCTACGAGCAGTACTTC.